Detailed here is one T cell receptor beta chain. This entry is derived from a study of T-cell memory formation after mild COVID-19. Employing constant-segment primers, 5'RACE generated TCR alpha and TCR beta cDNA libraries bearing sample barcodes and UMIs. TCRdb re-called the 5' RACE reads through MiXCR, storing one row per CDR3 protein. The sample lists about 470,000 distinct CDR3 sequences; around 25% were seen once. This receptor was identified in an adult woman who had mild COVID-19 (a few samples of this study predate the infection). Cell type and time point are not known. The specimen sequenced was PBMCs or a T cell subset sorted from them (not recorded which).

Here the CDR3 DNA reads TGCGCCAGCAGCCAAGGGCCAGGGGGTTTCATAGAGCAGTTCTTC. The encoded protein is CASSQGPGGFIEQFF. V gene TRBV4-1 combines with J gene TRBJ2-1, with 7 bases fitting TRBD1. CDR1 is MGHRA and CDR2 is YSYEKL in the germline V gene. The J segment lost 10 bases and the V segment lost 1 base, leaving 10 bases of the junction unmatched. This CDR3 region has 15 residues.